This T cell receptor beta chain was recovered during a study of blood T cell repertoires in COVID-19. Background on the study: Sample material is recorded as cDNA or gDNA derived from T cells, B-cell-depleted T cells, or PBMCs.

V lost 5 bases and J lost 0; bases outside the gene matches: 5. Germline CDR1 SNHLY, CDR2 FYNNEI. CDR3 size: 15 residues. Data came from immunoSEQ multiplex PCR; TCRdb stores just in-frame clones and leaves some out. Of approximately 170,000 clones in the sample, about nine tenths were seen once. The sequencing sample was made of peripheral blood. The V call is TRBV2, the J call TRBJ2-5; TRBD1 matches at 8 bases. The TCR sequence derives from a man aged 25-45 years with acute or convalescent COVID-19. The CDR3 is CASSSDRGNQETQYF. The CDR3 bases are TGTGCCAGCAGTTCCGACAGGGGAAACCAAGAGACCCAGTACTTC. Full variable domain (missing parts from reference TRBV2 and TRBJ2-5): EPEVTQTPSHQVTQMGQEVILRCVPISNHLYFYWYRQILGQKVEFLVSFYNNEISEKSEIFDDQFSVERPDGSNFTLKIRSTKLEDSAMYFCASSSDRGNQETQYFGPGTRLLVL.